These 21 T cell receptor beta chains came from one sample sequenced in a study of blood T cells in healthy people across ages (dated by TCRdb to between 2015 and 2017). The library was made by 5' RACE. Instrument used: Illumina HiSeq 2500. A second roughly 7 to 11 cycle PCR used a sample-barcoded 5' primer and a J-beta primer mix. TCRdb reanalyzed the raw reads on its own, using fastp at Q25 for trimming and MiXCR for clone calling, and kept in-frame beta chains. Identical CDR3 protein sequences are pooled into one entry, listed with their most common genes and DNA. The sample table contains 600,000 or so distinct CDR3 sequences; only one count was recorded for around 50% of them. The leading ten clones occupy under 30% of the sample. Sequenced material: blood. The receptors come from a man older than 75 in good health.

The chain links TRBV12-3 or TRBV12-4 to TRBJ2-2, with D unresolved. The ends were cut back, 7 bases at V and 6 bases at J, with 6 bases in the middle. This CDR3 has 11 residues. DNA of the CDR3: TGTGCCAGCACTCGCGCCGGGGAGCTGTTTTTT. This encodes CASTRAGELFF.

This clonotype showed up just a few times. The rearrangement uses TRBV6-2 or TRBV6-3 and TRBJ1-1; D gene unclear. The V gene lost 0 bases and the J gene lost 3 bases, with 8 bases spanning the gap. The germline CDR1 and CDR2 sequences are MNHEY and SVGEGT. The CDR3 contains 14 residues. CDR3 coding DNA: TGTGCCAGCAGTTACTCTGGCGGATACACTGAAGCTTTCTTT. Amino acids: CASSYSGGYTEAFF.

In DNA form, the CDR3 reads TGTGCCAGCAGTTTATTGGTTGGGTACGAGCAGTACTTC. This translates into CASSLLVGYEQYF. The chain carries TRBV28 and TRBJ2-7; D is uncertain. Germline-derived CDR1 and CDR2 are MDHEN and SYDVKM. The V gene lost 1 base and the J gene lost 4 bases, with 8 bases spanning the gap. The CDR3 extends over 13 amino acids.

The V and J genes are TRBV7-9 and TRBJ1-1, with D uncertain. The length of the CDR3 is 13 residues. Germline V gives CDR1 SEHNR, CDR2 FQNEAQ (reference sequence). Trimming removed 6 bases at V and 3 bases at J, with 11 bases between. The CDR3 nucleotides read TGTGCCAGCAGGACCGGGCAGTACACTGAAGCTTTCTTT. Translated, it gives CASRTGQYTEAFF.

In this sample, this clonotype turned up a few times. This rearrangement joins TRBV5-1 to TRBJ1-2; D is ambiguous. The germline V gene encodes CDR1 SGHRS and CDR2 YFSETQ. The CDR3 covers 12 residues. V lost 5 bases, J lost 2 bases, and 7 bases lay in between. The CDR3 loop reads CASSDGNYGYTF. As DNA, the CDR3 is TGCGCCAGCAGTGACGGGAACTATGGCTACACCTTC.

This clonotype was recorded a few times. The chain has TRBV10-3 and TRBJ2-7, with 10 positions matching TRBD1. V was clipped by 7 bases and J by 1 base; unmatched bases: 7. Germline CDR1 is ENHRY and CDR2 is SYGVKD. The CDR3 is made up of 15 amino acids. The CDR3 protein is CAINPGTGVSYEQYF. As DNA, the CDR3 is TGTGCCATCAATCCCGGGACAGGGGTTTCCTACGAGCAGTACTTC.

The genes are TRBV12-3 or TRBV12-4 and TRBJ1-2; TRBD1 might be the D (5 bases). Deletions cut 5 bases from V and 4 bases from J, with 14 bases between. The CDR3 runs 14 residues. In DNA, the CDR3 is TGTGCCAGCAGTCTTCGAGGGAGGGGCTATGGCTACACCTTC. Amino acid sequence: CASSLRGRGYGYTF.

The chain links TRBV4-1 to TRBJ1-2; possibly TRBD1 for D (5 bases). The CDR3 has 15 amino acids. The V end was cut by 0 bases, the J end by 6 bases, with 14 bases between. Germline CDR1 reads MGHRA; CDR2 reads YSYEKL. DNA of the CDR3: TGCGCCAGCAGCCAAGATGGGGCAGGGCTCGATGGCTACACCTTC. Residues: CASSQDGAGLDGYTF.

This clonotype came up many times. V gene TRBV11-1 combines with J gene TRBJ1-2; TRBD1 might be the D (6 bases). The germline gives CDR1 SGHAT, CDR2 FQDESV (reference sequence). The CDR3 has 13 amino acids. V shed 5 bases and J shed 2 bases, with 9 bases lying between them. The CDR3 DNA follows: TGTGCCAGCAGCCGGACAGAGAACTATGGCTACACCTTC. Translated: CASSRTENYGYTF.

The sample holds many counts of this clonotype. The V gene is TRBV6-6, the J gene TRBJ1-1, with D maybe TRBD1 (6 bases). Trimming took off 0 bases at V and 5 bases at J, with 10 bases between the two ends. The CDR3 spans 14 residues. The germline V gene has CDR1 MNHNY and CDR2 SVGAGI (reference sequence). In DNA, the CDR3 is TGTGCCAGCAGTTACTCCCGACAGGCGACTGAAGCTTTCTTT. Amino acids: CASSYSRQATEAFF.

The gene calls are TRBV30 and TRBJ1-5, with 8 bases matching TRBD1. Germline loops: CDR1 GTSNPN, CDR2 SVGIG (reference sequence). The CDR3 is 14 amino acids. V was clipped by 4 bases and J by 7 bases; unmatched bases: 9. CDR3: CAWNQDRGSQPQHF. The CDR3 DNA reads as TGTGCCTGGAACCAAGACAGGGGCAGCCAGCCCCAGCATTTT.

The rearrangement links TRBV27 to TRBJ2-3; D unresolved. Germline V lookup: CDR1 MNHEY, CDR2 SMNVEV (reference sequence). Trimming took off 0 bases at V and 4 bases at J, with 8 bases between the two ends. The CDR3 totals 14 residues. Here the CDR3 reads CASSLSFAADTQYF. Here the CDR3 DNA reads TGTGCCAGCAGTTTATCGTTTGCAGCAGATACGCAGTATTTT.

The chain couples TRBV20-1 to TRBJ2-5; 9 nucleotides line up with TRBD2. The J segment lost 2 bases and the V segment lost 4 bases, leaving 5 bases of the junction unmatched. The length of the CDR3 is 14 residues. In germline, CDR1 is DFQATT, CDR2 SNEGSKA (reference sequence). CDR3 region: CSAISGGWQETQYF. Written as DNA, the CDR3 is TGCAGTGCTATTAGCGGGGGTTGGCAAGAGACCCAGTACTTC.

A few counts support this clonotype. CDR3 in amino acids: CASSVAPGQGETQYF. The CDR3, as DNA: TGTGCCAGCAGCGTAGCCCCTGGACAGGGCGAGACCCAGTACTTC. V gene TRBV9 combines with J gene TRBJ2-5, with 8 bases aligning to TRBD1. The CDR3 loop spans 15 amino acids. Trimming took 0 bases from V and 5 from J; bases not matched to a gene: 6. Germline-derived CDR1 and CDR2 are SGDLS and YYNGEE.

A remark on this clonotype: Mismatch with germline at one junction end may stem from a read error. V is TRBV7-9 and J is TRBJ2-7; a possible D gene is TRBD2 (6 bases). The better agreement between TRBJ2-5 and the DNA end casts doubt on the J call. The CDR3 sequence is 17 residues long. Germline V CDR1 and CDR2: SEHNR, FQNEAQ (reference sequence). The CDR3 reads CAGSLGFGGEQGETQYF. CDR3 bases: TGTGCCGGCAGCTTAGGATTCGGCGGGGAGCAGGGAGAGACCCAGTACTTC.

CDR3 nucleotide sequence: TGTGCCAGCAGTCCCTCTAGCGGGGCTCAGTTCTTC. The encoded protein is CASSPSSGAQFF. This chain uses TRBV12-3 or TRBV12-4 with TRBJ2-1; the match to TRBD2 covers 9 bases. V shed 5 bases, J shed 13 bases, and the junction held 6 bases outside the gene matches. CDR3 size: 12 residues.

The V and J genes are TRBV4-3 and TRBJ1-4; D may be TRBD1 (6 bases). Germline V gene data show CDR1 as LGHNA and CDR2 as YSLEER. The V end was cut by 0 bases, the J end by 2 bases, with 13 bases between. The CDR3 length is 17 residues. CDR3 region: CASSQETTGRTNEKLFF. CDR3 sequence (DNA): TGCGCCAGCAGCCAAGAAACAACAGGGCGGACTAATGAAAAACTGTTTTTT.

J is TRBJ1-1 and V is TRBV7-9, with D unclear. Germline CDR1 reads SEHNR; CDR2 reads FQNEAQ (reference sequence). The CDR3 is made up of 13 amino acids. The V end was cut by 6 bases, the J end by 6 bases, with 14 bases between. CDR3 loop: CASRAGPIPEAFF. The CDR3 nucleotides read TGTGCCAGCAGGGCAGGCCCGATCCCTGAAGCTTTCTTT.

V gene TRBV2 combines with J gene TRBJ1-2; 7 nucleotides match TRBD1. The V gene end was trimmed by 6 bases and the J gene end by 4 bases; junction bases not matched to a gene: 8. Germline V lookup: CDR1 SNHLY, CDR2 FYNNEI. The CDR3 contains 14 residues. CDR3 in amino acids: CASREQGQTYGYTF. The DNA for the CDR3 is TGTGCCAGCAGGGAACAGGGGCAGACCTATGGCTACACCTTC. Full variable domain (missing parts from reference TRBV2 and TRBJ1-2): EPEVTQTPSHQVTQMGQEVILRCVPISNHLYFYWYRQILGQKVEFLVSFYNNEISEKSEIFDDQFSVERPDGSNFTLKIRSTKLEDSAMYFCASREQGQTYGYTFGSGTRLTVV.

The chain uses TRBV11-2 and TRBJ2-3, with TRBD2 matching 16 bases. The V and J ends lost 6 bases and 5 bases, in that order; junction bases with no gene match: 8. This CDR3 spans 17 amino acids. Germline V CDR1 and CDR2: SGHAT, FQNNGV. The CDR3 region is CASRLGLAGGPLDTQYF. The CDR3 DNA reads TGTGCCAGCAGGTTGGGACTAGCGGGGGGGCCCTTAGATACGCAGTATTTT.

This CDR3 reads CSWGRTFGQETQYF. CDR3 in DNA: TGCAGCTGGGGCCGAACGTTTGGACAAGAGACCCAGTACTTC. The V and J genes are TRBV20-1 and TRBJ2-5; D possibly corresponds to TRBD1 (5 bases). The CDR3 is 14 amino acids. CDR1 DFQATT and CDR2 SNEGSKA come from the germline V gene (reference sequence).